These 5 T cell receptor beta chains came from one sample sequenced in a study of cytomegalovirus exposure and HLA in healthy donors. Primers included in the PCR were 60 Vbeta and 13 Jbeta primers. The method was immunoSEQ multiplex PCR; TCRdb's version includes in-frame clones alone and lacks a portion of them. Of over 100,000 clones detected, roughly three fifths appear once; the ten largest clones hold 8% to 10%. Sequencing was carried out using PBMCs. The receptors here all came from a man aged 35 to 55 in good health and CMV-seropositive.

In its sample, this clone was seen once. J is TRBJ2-7 and V is TRBV7-3; weak D call: TRBD1 (5 bases). V lost 4 bases, J lost 6 bases, and 7 bases lay in between. Germline-derived CDR1 and CDR2 are SGHTA and FQGTGA. The CDR3 runs 11 residues. DNA of the CDR3: TGTGCCAGCAGCTCAGGGTTCGAGCAGTACTTC. Its translation is CASSSGFEQYF.

This sequence joins TRBV19 and TRBJ1-2; 9 bases fit TRBD1. This CDR3 comprises 12 residues. Germline assignment: CDR1 LNHDA and CDR2 SQIVND (reference sequence). V lost 6 bases and J lost 4; bases outside the gene matches: 0. The CDR3 nucleotides are TGTGCCAGTAGGGGACAGGGCTATGGCTACACCTTC. This sequence encodes CASRGQGYGYTF.

This chain links TRBV28 with TRBJ2-7, with TRBD1 matching 8 bases. The CDR3 has 14 amino acids. Germline CDR1 reads MDHEN; CDR2 reads SYDVKM. V lost 3 bases, J lost 6 bases, and 7 bases stayed unmatched. CDR3 coding DNA: TGTGCCAGCAGTTTTCCGGGACAGGTGGGCGAGCAGTACTTC. It translates to CASSFPGQVGEQYF.

The chain employs TRBV7-8 and TRBJ1-2, with D perhaps matching TRBD1 (5 bases). This CDR3 region has 15 residues. Germline assignment: CDR1 SGHVS and CDR2 FQNEAQ. V lost 1 base and J 8 bases, leaving 17 bases between the germline ends. Here the CDR3 reads CASSLGTFTKQGYTF. The CDR3 DNA sequence: TGTGCCAGCAGCTTAGGGACATTTACTAAACAAGGCTACACCTTC.

This clone was counted a few times. The chain employs TRBV10-1 and TRBJ2-1; TRBD2 might be the D (5 bases). The CDR3 is made up of 13 amino acids. V dropped 0 bases and J dropped 8 bases, with 8 bases sitting between them. Germline assignment: CDR1 WNHNN and CDR2 SYGVQD (reference sequence). The CDR3 DNA follows: TGCGCCAGCAGTGAGTCGAGGGTCGATGAGCAGTTCTTC. This encodes CASSESRVDEQFF.